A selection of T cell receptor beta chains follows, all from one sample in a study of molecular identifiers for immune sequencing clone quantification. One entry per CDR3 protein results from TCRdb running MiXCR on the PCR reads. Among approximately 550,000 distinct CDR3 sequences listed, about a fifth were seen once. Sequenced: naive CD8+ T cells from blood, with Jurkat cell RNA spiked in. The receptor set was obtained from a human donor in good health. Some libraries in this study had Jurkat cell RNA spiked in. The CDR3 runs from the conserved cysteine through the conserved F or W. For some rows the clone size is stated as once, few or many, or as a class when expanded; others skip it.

CDR3: CASSAPVSSGVSTDTQYF; J: TRBJ2-3; V: TRBV7-9; size: many
CDR3: CRVLAGGHNEQFF; J: TRBJ2-1; V: TRBV20-1; size: NA
CDR3: CASTSITADTEAFF; J: TRBJ1-1; V: TRBV11-2; size: few
CDR3: CSVETGTGHDEQFF; J: TRBJ2-1; V: TRBV29-1; size: NA
CDR3: CASYSGTGPYEQYF; J: TRBJ2-7; V: TRBV6-5; size: NA
CDR3: CASSISLLTSADTQYF; J: TRBJ2-3; V: TRBV19; size: few
CDR3: CASSAGITGELSF; J: TRBJ2-2; V: TRBV7-9; size: NA
CDR3: CASSFPAGGRYEQYF; J: TRBJ2-7; V: TRBV28; size: few
CDR3: CASSLSWGGNQPQHF; J: TRBJ1-5; V: TRBV12-3/TRBV12-4; size: many
CDR3: CASSYGTDWDGSKNIQYF; J: TRBJ2-4; V: TRBV6-2/TRBV6-3; size: few
CDR3: CASSQAGGLYEQYF; J: TRBJ2-7; V: TRBV4-1; size: many
CDR3: CASSQYGTSGADTQYF; J: TRBJ2-3; V: TRBV4-3; size: many
CDR3: CASSWFWGTSGTDTQYF; J: TRBJ2-3; V: TRBV27; size: many
CDR3: CASSLATSGNEQFF; J: TRBJ2-1; V: TRBV11-2; size: few
CDR3: CSVDTGVGQFF; J: TRBJ2-1; V: TRBV29-1; size: NA
CDR3: CSAPLLQNSVAGEPREQYF; J: TRBJ2-7; V: TRBV20-1; size: many
CDR3: CAISERLAENNVQFF; J: TRBJ2-1; V: TRBV10-3; size: NA
CDR3: CASSQDLRVSAYEQYF; J: TRBJ2-7; V: TRBV4-3; size: many
CDR3: CASSLVAGQLIQETQYF; J: TRBJ2-5; V: TRBV5-8; size: few
CDR3: CATSATGANTDTQYF; J: TRBJ2-3; V: TRBV24-1; size: NA
CDR3: CASGQFQTANTEAFF; J: TRBJ1-1; V: TRBV12-5; size: many
CDR3: CASSFSETGGYQETQYF; J: TRBJ2-5; V: TRBV5-1; size: many
CDR3: CATRTGNQETQYF; J: TRBJ2-5; V: TRBV27; size: few
CDR3: CASNSDRSELYEQYF; J: TRBJ2-7; V: TRBV5-6; size: NA
CDR3: CATSDQQSSTDTQYF; J: TRBJ2-3; V: TRBV24-1; size: many
CDR3: CASSQGRVMKTEAFF; J: TRBJ1-1; V: TRBV4-3; size: many
CDR3: CATSDGQAGYTEAFF; J: TRBJ1-1; V: TRBV24-1; size: few
CDR3: CASSLSPGQGSQDEQYF; J: TRBJ2-7; V: TRBV7-9; size: NA
CDR3: CASSFSSGGGTGELFF; J: TRBJ2-2; V: TRBV7-3; size: NA
CDR3: CSAREGPTGEQFF; J: TRBJ2-1; V: TRBV20-1; size: NA
CDR3: CASSQDWNSNQPQHF; J: TRBJ1-5; V: TRBV4-3; size: many
CDR3: CSARESQGLSYEQYF; J: TRBJ2-7; V: TRBV20-1; size: NA
CDR3: CASSPPGTGRNQPQHF; J: TRBJ1-5; V: TRBV7-9; size: few
CDR3: CASSSLGGISEQYF; J: TRBJ2-7; V: TRBV18; size: few
CDR3: CASSFGAGGIQETQYF; J: TRBJ2-5; V: TRBV5-3; size: NA